What follows are 21 T cell receptor beta chains derived from one specimen sequenced in a study of blood T cell repertoires in COVID-19. This table comes from immunoSEQ multiplex PCR, and its TCRdb copy is limited to in-frame clones, with some not included. The table shows 90,000 to 120,000 clones, with about 89% occurring only once. The specimen was peripheral blood. The receptors were gathered from a human donor in a cohort sampled during active COVID-19.

This chain connects TRBV9 to TRBJ2-5; D call uncertain. From germline, CDR1 is SGDLS and CDR2 YYNGEE. The V end lost 3 bases, the J end lost 1 base, and 10 bases lay between the germline ends. The CDR3 length is 14 residues. The CDR3 DNA reads as TGTGCCAGCAGCGCCACTCCTGGCCAAGAGACCCAGTACTTC. The encoded protein is CASSATPGQETQYF.

V and J are TRBV29-1 and TRBJ1-1; 8 nucleotides match TRBD1. With V trimmed by 7 bases and J by 1 base, 2 bases remained unmatched. Germline assignment: CDR1 SQVTM and CDR2 ANQGSEA. The length of the CDR3 is 12 residues. CDR3 residues: CSGGQGNTEAFF. CDR3 sequence (DNA): TGCAGCGGCGGACAGGGGAACACTGAAGCTTTCTTT.

The chain is built from TRBV18 and TRBJ2-5, with 9 positions matching TRBD1. The germline V gene has CDR1 KGHSH and CDR2 LQKENI. V shed 4 bases and J 3 bases; nucleotides not matched to a gene: 3. CDR3 length equals 14 residues. CDR3 protein: CASSRDREKETQYF. In DNA, the CDR3 is TGTGCCAGCTCACGGGACAGGGAAAAAGAGACCCAGTACTTC. Variable domain in full (rest from reference TRBV18 and TRBJ2-5): NAGVMQNPRHLVRRRGQEARLRCSPMKGHSHVYWYRQLPEEGLKFMVYLQKENIIDESGMPKERFSAEFPKEGPSILRIQQVVRGDSAAYFCASSRDREKETQYFGPGTRLLVL.

The V and J genes are TRBV29-1 and TRBJ1-2; 7 bases are a match to TRBD1. The V gene's germline CDR1 is SQVTM and CDR2 ANQGSEA. The CDR3 is made up of 12 amino acids. Unmatched junction bases numbered 2, after V lost 3 bases and J lost 4 bases. In DNA form, the CDR3 reads TGCAGCGTTGACAGGGGGACCTATGGCTACACCTTC. It specifies CSVDRGTYGYTF.

The CDR3 here is CASTDRVETGELFF. The CDR3 bases are TGTGCCAGCACTGACAGGGTGGAAACCGGGGAGCTGTTTTTT. J is TRBJ2-2 and V is TRBV25-1; TRBD1 matches at 7 bases. Trimming cost V 7 bases and J 5 bases; bases outside gene matches: 7. The CDR3 spans 14 residues. CDR1 MGHDK and CDR2 SYGVNS come from the germline V gene.

V and J are TRBV5-4 and TRBJ2-3; 7 nucleotides align to TRBD1. This CDR3 contains 14 residues. Losses at the gene ends were 4 bases for V and 3 bases for J; bases not matched to a gene: 5. The germline gives CDR1 SGHNT, CDR2 YYREEE (reference sequence). The CDR3 DNA is TGTGCCAGCAGCCCAAGACAGGGAACAGATACGCAGTATTTT. It is translated as CASSPRQGTDTQYF.

CDR3 bases: TGTGCCAGCAGCGCTGGAATGGGGCCCTTCGACGGGCTGTTTTTT. This translates into CASSAGMGPFDGLFF. This chain joins TRBV5-4 and TRBJ2-2; TRBD1 is a possible D gene (5 bases). CDR3 length: 15 amino acids. CDR1 SGHNT and CDR2 YYREEE come from the germline V gene (reference sequence). Trimming shortened V by 4 bases and J by 13 bases, and 23 bases separated the two germline ends.

The chain employs TRBV12-3 or TRBV12-4 and TRBJ2-1; a weak D match, TRBD1 (5 bases). The CDR3 length is 12 residues. V was pared by 5 bases and J by 7 bases, with 9 bases between. CDR3 DNA sequence: TGTGCCAGCAGTCCGACAGCAAATGAGCAGTTCTTC. Its translation is CASSPTANEQFF.

CDR3 bases: TGTGCCAGCAGCCTAACAGACAGGGGGCAAGAGACCCAGTACTTC. Amino acid sequence: CASSLTDRGQETQYF. The chain carries TRBV11-2 and TRBJ2-5; 9 nucleotides align to TRBD1. Germline CDR1 SGHAT, CDR2 FQNNGV. With V trimmed by 5 bases and J by 2 bases, 6 bases remained unmatched. The CDR3 length is 15 residues. Full variable domain (missing parts from reference TRBV11-2 and TRBJ2-5): EAGVAQSPRYKIIEKRQSVAFWCNPISGHATLYWYQQILGQGPKLLIQFQNNGVVDDSQLPKDRFSAERLKGVDSTLKIQPAKLEDSAVYLCASSLTDRGQETQYFGPGTRLLVL.

The chain has TRBV4-1 and TRBJ2-1, with 8 bases matching TRBD2. Trimming at V came to 1 base and at J to 8 bases, leaving 7 bases not matched to a gene. Germline CDR1 is MGHRA and CDR2 is YSYEKL. The CDR3 runs to 15 residues. In DNA form, the CDR3 reads TGCGCCAGCAGCCAAGCGAGCGGGAGAAATTATGAGCAGTTCTTC. Protein: CASSQASGRNYEQFF.

J is TRBJ2-3 and V is TRBV28; D is undetermined. This CDR3 region has 11 residues. The ends were cut back, 4 bases at V and 6 bases at J, with 5 bases in the middle. Germline values: CDR1 MDHEN, CDR2 SYDVKM. DNA for the CDR3: TGTGCCAGCAGTTATCGGGATACGCAGTATTTT. Residues: CASSYRDTQYF.

V and J are TRBV5-1 and TRBJ2-7; 8 bases match TRBD1. CDR3 length: 16 residues. Trimming at V came to 5 bases and at J to 7 bases, leaving 17 bases not matched to a gene. Germline values: CDR1 SGHRS, CDR2 YFSETQ. The CDR3 DNA follows: TGCGCCAGCAGTTTTAGGCGGACAGGGTCAACGGATGAGCAGTACTTC. Residues: CASSFRRTGSTDEQYF.

The chain is built from TRBV24-1 and TRBJ2-5, with D possibly TRBD1 on 6 matching bases. This CDR3 comprises 14 residues. From germline, CDR1 is KGHDR and CDR2 SFDVKD. Trimming took 4 bases from V and 3 from J, leaving 11 bases between them. This CDR3 is CATSDRQEEETQYF. Here the CDR3 DNA reads TGTGCCACCAGTGACCGACAGGAGGAAGAGACCCAGTACTTC.

This clone has more than one count but fewer than ten. This rearrangement joins TRBV9 to TRBJ1-3; possibly TRBD1 for D (6 bases). Germline CDR1 and CDR2: SGDLS and YYNGEE. V was cut by 4 bases and J by 8 bases, with 13 bases left in between. There are 13 residues in the CDR3. CDR3: CASSLGQRDTIYF. CDR3 DNA sequence: TGTGCCAGCAGCCTCGGACAGAGAGACACCATATATTTT.

V is TRBV11-2 and J is TRBJ2-3; no firm D call. The ends were cut back, 5 bases at V and 5 bases at J, with 5 bases in the middle. This CDR3 spans 11 amino acids. In germline, CDR1 is SGHAT, CDR2 FQNNGV. The CDR3 DNA sequence: TGTGCCAGCAGCCCGAGAGATACGCAGTATTTT. The encoded protein is CASSPRDTQYF.

This sequence joins TRBV25-1 and TRBJ2-5, with unresolved D. This CDR3 spans 13 amino acids. V was shortened by 2 bases and J by 3 bases, with 7 bases between the two germline ends. Germline assignment: CDR1 MGHDK and CDR2 SYGVNS. The CDR3 reads CASSEPTKETQYF. CDR3 DNA: TGTGCCAGCAGTGAACCCACTAAAGAGACCCAGTACTTC.

The J gene is TRBJ1-1, the V gene TRBV10-2; 7 bases line up with TRBD1. The CDR3 covers 17 residues. Unmatched junction bases numbered 11, after V lost 2 bases and J lost 2 bases. Germline CDR1 is WSHSY and CDR2 is SAAADI. CDR3 sequence (DNA): TGCGCCAGCAGTGAGCCGACAGGGATACGCGTCAACACTGAAGCTTTCTTT. Translating it yields CASSEPTGIRVNTEAFF.

The gene calls are TRBV3-1 (or the pseudogene TRBV3-2) and TRBJ1-2, with D perhaps matching TRBD1 (5 bases). From germline, CDR1 is LGHDT and CDR2 YNNKEL (reference sequence). This CDR3 spans 13 amino acids. The V end was cut by 4 bases, the J end by 5 bases, with 11 bases between. DNA of the CDR3: TGTGCCAGCAGCCGAGACAGACATTATGGCTACACCTTC. It yields the protein CASSRDRHYGYTF.

This chain uses TRBV9 with TRBJ2-2, with a possible D match to TRBD1 (6 bases). V was cut by 0 bases and J by 1 base, with 10 bases left in between. The CDR3 runs to 16 residues. Germline V CDR1 and CDR2: SGDLS, YYNGEE. As DNA, the CDR3 is TGTGCCAGCAGCGTAGCGGGACAAGGGAACACCGGGGAGCTGTTTTTT. It is translated as CASSVAGQGNTGELFF.

This clone showed up just once. The J gene is TRBJ1-1, the V gene TRBV11-2, with a weak D call TRBD1 (5 bases). CDR1 and CDR2 (germline): SGHAT, FQNNGV. The germline V and J ends were trimmed by 3 bases and 1 base, with 24 bases remaining between them. The CDR3 length is 19 residues. The CDR3 here is CASSFLGRGHRRKNTEAFF. CDR3 sequence (DNA): TGTGCCAGCAGCTTTTTGGGGCGAGGACACCGGCGAAAGAACACTGAAGCTTTCTTT.

This chain links TRBV28 with TRBJ2-5; TRBD2 agrees at 11 bases. From germline, CDR1 is MDHEN and CDR2 SYDVKM. J was trimmed by 2 bases and V by 6 bases; bases with no gene match: 8. The CDR3 contains 16 residues. The CDR3: CASSNRLAGWQETQYF. CDR3 coding DNA: TGTGCCAGCAGCAACCGACTAGCGGGGTGGCAAGAGACCCAGTACTTC. The whole variable domain, remainder taken from reference TRBV28 and TRBJ2-5, is DVKVTQSSRYLVKRTGEKVFLECVQDMDHENMFWYRQDPGLGLRLIYFSYDVKMKEKGDIPEGYSVSREKKERFSLILESASTNQTSMYLCASSNRLAGWQETQYFGPGTRLLVL.